The 20 T cell receptor beta chains below were found in one sample sequenced in a study of blood T cell repertoires in COVID-19. Libraries were prepared by immunoSEQ multiplex PCR; TCRdb keeps only in-frame clonotypes and omits some of them. The data contain 90,000 to 130,000 clones, less than 75% of them singletons. The sample consisted of peripheral blood. These receptor sequences come from a woman between 35 and 50 years old with acute or convalescent COVID-19.

In regard to this clone: The same CDR3 also results from other DNA sequences found in this sample. This chain joins TRBV7-9 and TRBJ2-7, with 8 nucleotides matching TRBD1. Germline V gene data show CDR1 as SEHNR and CDR2 as FQNEAQ (reference sequence). The length of the CDR3 is 14 residues. With V trimmed by 3 bases and J by 4 bases, 5 bases remained unmatched. The CDR3 region is CASSLGQAPYEQYF. CDR3 DNA sequence: TGTGCCAGCAGCTTGGGACAGGCCCCTTACGAGCAGTACTTC.

This rearrangement joins TRBV30 to TRBJ1-2, with D maybe TRBD1 (5 bases). The ends were cut back, 4 bases at V and 2 bases at J, with 11 bases in the middle. The CDR3 is made up of 13 amino acids. Germline CDR1 reads GTSNPN; CDR2 reads SVGIG (reference sequence). The CDR3 loop is CAWTSKGNYGYTF. CDR3 coding DNA: TGTGCCTGGACCTCGAAGGGGAACTATGGCTACACCTTC.

The gene calls are TRBV9 and TRBJ2-3; weak D call: TRBD1 (6 bases). V lost 0 bases and J 2 bases, leaving 10 bases between the germline ends. CDR1 and CDR2 (germline): SGDLS, YYNGEE. The length of the CDR3 is 15 residues. The CDR3 loop is CASSVGGPPTDTQYF. The DNA of the CDR3 is TGTGCCAGCAGCGTAGGGGGGCCGCCCACAGATACGCAGTATTTT.

This chain uses TRBV5-6 with TRBJ1-4; weak D call: TRBD1 (5 bases). Germline V gene lookup returns CDR1 SGHDT and CDR2 YYEEEE. V was clipped by 5 bases and J by 3 bases, with 17 bases between them. CDR3 length: 16 amino acids. CDR3 amino acids: CASSSLGAGSNEKLFF. Written as DNA, the CDR3 is TGTGCCAGCAGTTCCCTTGGGGCGGGATCTAATGAAAAACTGTTTTTT.

This clone occurred a few times. This chain links TRBV5-1 with TRBJ2-1, with D tentatively TRBD2 (6 bases). In germline, CDR1 is SGHRS, CDR2 YFSETQ. V lost 3 bases and J 8 bases, leaving 12 bases between the germline ends. The CDR3 length is 13 residues. The CDR3 region has the DNA TGCGCCAGCAGCTCCTTGTGGGAGGATGAGCAGTTCTTC. This codes for CASSSLWEDEQFF. The full variable domain, with the rest looked up from reference TRBV5-1 and TRBJ2-1, is KAGVTQTPRYLIKTRGQQVTLSCSPISGHRSVSWYQQTPGQGLQFLFEYFSETQRNKGNFPGRFSGRQFSNSRSEMNVSTLELGDSALYLCASSSLWEDEQFFGPGTRLTVL.

The chain is built from TRBV7-2 and TRBJ2-7, with a weak D call TRBD1 (5 bases). Deletions cut 3 bases from V and 6 bases from J, with 9 bases between. Germline V gene lookup returns CDR1 SGHTA and CDR2 FQGNSA. The CDR3 has 12 residues. The CDR3 is CASSLDTGEQYF. CDR3 coding DNA: TGTGCCAGCAGCTTGGACACGGGCGAGCAGTACTTC.

The rearrangement links TRBV5-1 to TRBJ2-1, with TRBD1 as a possible D gene (6 bases). CDR1 and CDR2 from the germline V gene are SGHRS and YFSETQ. Between the trimmed V and J ends, which lost 6 bases and 4 bases, there was a span of 26 bases. CDR3 length: 18 amino acids. The CDR3 protein is CASKPSPWQGPKYNEQFF. As DNA, the CDR3 is TGCGCCAGCAAACCCTCTCCCTGGCAGGGGCCTAAATACAATGAGCAGTTCTTC.

The rearrangement uses TRBV28 and TRBJ1-2, with a tentative D call TRBD1 (5 bases). This CDR3 comprises 13 residues. V lost 4 bases, J lost 1 base, and 7 bases lay in between. Per the germline V gene, CDR1 is MDHEN and CDR2 is SYDVKM. CDR3 loop: CASSSDINYGYTF. In DNA, the CDR3 is TGTGCCAGCAGTTCGGACATTAACTATGGCTACACCTTC.

The chain has TRBV18 and TRBJ2-2; maybe TRBD1 (6 bases). Deletions cut 1 base from V and 5 bases from J, with 11 bases between. CDR3 length: 15 amino acids. CDR1 and CDR2 from the germline V gene are KGHSH and LQKENI. CDR3 nucleotides: TGTGCCAGCTCACCACGCACTCAGGGGACCGGGGAGCTGTTTTTT. It encodes CASSPRTQGTGELFF.

This clone was picked up many times. CDR3: CSVNQGASGEKLFF. CDR3 bases: TGCAGCGTCAACCAGGGGGCAAGCGGTGAAAAACTGTTTTTT. The chain links TRBV29-1 to TRBJ1-4, with 8 bases matching TRBD1. CDR1 is SQVTM, CDR2 ANQGSEA, per germline. The CDR3 length is 14 residues. The trim removed 6 bases at V and 7 bases at J, leaving 10 bases unmatched.

The rearrangement joins TRBV5-6 to TRBJ1-4, with 8 bases matching TRBD1. This CDR3 is built from 15 residues. V lost 2 bases, J lost 4 bases, and 4 bases stayed unmatched. Per germline, CDR1 SGHDT and CDR2 YYEEEE. CDR3 residues: CASSFGQGLNEKLFF. CDR3 nucleotide sequence: TGTGCCAGCAGCTTCGGACAGGGCCTTAATGAAAAACTGTTTTTT.

The gene calls are TRBV4-2 and TRBJ2-3; TRBD2 matches 10 bases. Germline V lookup: CDR1 LGHNA, CDR2 YNFKEQ. The CDR3 loop spans 19 amino acids. J was trimmed by 2 bases and V by 0 bases; bases with no gene match: 11. CDR3 protein: CASSQDLRQRGGPTDTQYF. CDR3 nucleotide sequence: TGTGCCAGCAGCCAAGACTTAAGACAGCGGGGGGGCCCCACAGATACGCAGTATTTT.

The chain joins TRBV30 to TRBJ1-1; 10 bases are a match to TRBD1. This CDR3 spans 10 amino acids. Germline V CDR1 and CDR2: GTSNPN, SVGIG (reference sequence). V shed 5 bases and J 11 bases; nucleotides not matched to a gene: 2. This chain's CDR3 is CAWGTGVAFF. CDR3 coding DNA: TGTGCCTGGGGGACAGGGGTCGCTTTCTTT.

The CDR3 reads CASSLTGGNSPLHF. The CDR3 DNA is TGTGCCAGCAGCTTGACAGGGGGCAATTCACCCCTCCACTTT. V usage is TRBV5-4 and J usage is TRBJ1-6; 9 bases map to TRBD1. The CDR3 sequence is 14 residues long. Trimming removed 1 base from V and 7 bases from J; junction bases left unmatched: 0. Germline V lookup: CDR1 SGHNT, CDR2 YYREEE (reference sequence).

This chain uses TRBV4-1 with TRBJ2-7; possible D gene TRBD1, 7 bases. Deletions cut 0 bases from V and 9 bases from J, with 18 bases between. There are 15 residues in the CDR3. Germline lookup yields CDR1 MGHRA and CDR2 YSYEKL. The CDR3 sequence is CASSQDRGQGGWQYF. Written as DNA, the CDR3 is TGCGCCAGCAGCCAAGATAGGGGGCAGGGAGGATGGCAGTACTTC.

The sample holds many counts of this clone. The rearrangement links TRBV29-1 to TRBJ1-1; D is possibly TRBD1 (5 bases). Trimming pared 7 bases from V and 3 bases from J, leaving 12 bases between. CDR3 length: 12 residues. The germline V gene encodes CDR1 SQVTM and CDR2 ANQGSEA. DNA for the CDR3: TGCAGCGGACAGTATAGTCACACTGAAGCTTTCTTT. Translation gives CSGQYSHTEAFF.

This rearrangement joins TRBV7-9 to TRBJ2-7; 11 nucleotides align to TRBD1. Germline CDR1 and CDR2: SEHNR and FQNEAQ (reference sequence). The CDR3 length is 15 residues. V shed 3 bases and J 5 bases; nucleotides not matched to a gene: 6. The CDR3 DNA is TGTGCCAGCAGCTTGTCGGACAGGGGGCTTGACGAGCAGTACTTC. As protein: CASSLSDRGLDEQYF.

V and J are TRBV15 and TRBJ1-2; D unclear. The germline V and J ends were trimmed by 0 bases and 4 bases, with 12 bases remaining between them. The CDR3 totals 15 residues. From germline, CDR1 is LNHNV and CDR2 YYDKDF (reference sequence). The CDR3 here is CATSRDKGDLYGYTF. The CDR3, as DNA: TGTGCCACCAGCAGAGATAAGGGAGACCTCTATGGCTACACCTTC.

This clone is medium-sized (0.01 to 0.1%) in the sample. The CDR3, as DNA: TGTGCCAGCAAACTTAGCGGGGGTCCTTACAATGAGCAGTTCTTC. Its protein is CASKLSGGPYNEQFF. The chain uses TRBV7-9 and TRBJ2-1, with TRBD2 matching over 9 bases. Germline CDR1 and CDR2: SEHNR and FQNEAQ (reference sequence). The CDR3 covers 15 residues. The ends lost 7 bases at V and 4 bases at J; junction bases unmatched: 8.

The V gene is TRBV21-1, the J gene TRBJ1-1; the DNA was not used to check the table's D call, TRBD1. TRBV21-1 has pseudogene status. The CDR3 has 17 amino acids. DNA of the CDR3: TGTGCCAGCAGGGGGGACATTGCCCCAAAGGGGGACACTGAAGCTTTCTTT. It yields the protein CASRGDIAPKGDTEAFF.